The 17 T cell receptor beta chains listed next were all sequenced from one sample in a study of T-cell reconstitution after alpha-beta-depleted transplantation in children. Unique molecular identifiers were used to barcode this TCRbeta library. TCRdb fed the PCR reads into MiXCR, producing one record per CDR3 protein. The table includes approximately 400,000 distinct CDR3 sequences, about a tenth detected once. The starting material was PBMCs from the stem cell graft donor, obtained from the stem cell graft. The receptor set was obtained from a human donor who donated a stem cell graft to a child with acute myeloid leukemia.

This clonotype was seen many times. The rearrangement uses TRBV27 and TRBJ2-7, with 13 bases identical to TRBD2. The CDR3 loop spans 14 amino acids. Trimming removed 5 bases from V and 6 bases from J; junction bases left unmatched: 4. The germline V gene encodes CDR1 MNHEY and CDR2 SMNVEV (reference sequence). The CDR3 DNA reads TGTGCCAGCAGTGTACTAGCGGGAGGGAGCGAGCAGTACTTC. Its protein product is CASSVLAGGSEQYF.

This clonotype was observed a few times. The chain uses TRBV6-5 and TRBJ2-2; 10 bases line up with TRBD2. CDR1 is MNHEY and CDR2 is SVGAGI in the germline V gene. Trimming cost V 2 bases and J 3 bases; bases outside gene matches: 3. The CDR3 contains 16 residues. The DNA of the CDR3 is TGTGCCAGCAGTTACCGGCTAGCGGGGGACACCGGGGAGCTGTTTTTT. Amino acid sequence: CASSYRLAGDTGELFF.

This clonotype has a count of ten or more. V is TRBV12-3 or TRBV12-4 and J is TRBJ2-1; 11 bases are a match to TRBD2. The CDR3 has 16 amino acids. Germline trimming cut 7 bases from V and 3 bases from J; bases unmatched to any gene: 8. CDR3 protein: CASKPAGTSGYNEQFF. The CDR3 nucleotides read TGTGCCAGCAAACCGGCCGGGACTAGCGGCTACAATGAGCAGTTCTTC.

The chain employs TRBV4-2 and TRBJ1-4; D might be TRBD1 (6 bases). CDR1 is LGHNA and CDR2 is YNFKEQ in the germline V gene. The CDR3 is 14 residues long. With 7 bases removed from V and 8 bases from J, the gap between germline ends came to 17 bases. The CDR3 region is CASNPQGGGEKLFF. CDR3 nucleotides: TGTGCCAGCAACCCACAGGGAGGGGGAGAAAAACTGTTTTTT.

This clonotype was detected ten times or more. The V call is TRBV5-1, the J call TRBJ1-5, with 10 positions matching TRBD1. The CDR3 extends over 14 amino acids. Germline assignment: CDR1 SGHRS and CDR2 YFSETQ. With V trimmed by 2 bases and J by 7 bases, 3 bases remained unmatched. The CDR3 protein is CASSFGTGDQPQHF. The CDR3 DNA is TGCGCCAGCAGCTTCGGGACAGGGGACCAGCCCCAGCATTTT.

This clonotype was counted only a few times. In nucleotides, the CDR3 is TGCAGTGCAGCCTTGGGGGGCCTGGGCACAGATACGCAGTATTTT. This translates into CSAALGGLGTDTQYF. The chain couples TRBV20-1 to TRBJ2-3; either TRBD1 or TRBD2 may supply D (6 bases each). The germline V and J ends were trimmed by 6 bases and 1 base, with 17 bases remaining between them. Germline assignment: CDR1 DFQATT and CDR2 SNEGSKA (reference sequence). CDR3 length: 15 amino acids.

The chain carries TRBV27 and TRBJ2-1; 9 bases are shared with TRBD1. V was pared by 4 bases and J by 9 bases, with 10 bases of the junction left unmatched. The germline V gene encodes CDR1 MNHEY and CDR2 SMNVEV (reference sequence). The CDR3 contains 15 residues. The CDR3 DNA is TGTGCCAGCAGTTCCCGGCACAGGGGGCTTGTTGAGCAGTTCTTC. It is translated as CASSSRHRGLVEQFF.

This chain connects TRBV3-1 to TRBJ1-4; possible D gene TRBD1, 6 bases. Germline V gives CDR1 LGHDT, CDR2 YNNKEL (reference sequence). V was pared by 0 bases and J by 7 bases, with 15 bases between. This CDR3 has 16 amino acids. The CDR3 coding sequence is TGTGCCAGCAGCCAAGATTCCGGCACAGGGAGTGAAAAACTGTTTTTT. This translates into CASSQDSGTGSEKLFF.

This clonotype was counted between two and nine times. The CDR3 spells CSVEGGAGTYNEQFF. For the CDR3, the DNA is TGCAGCGTTGAAGGGGGGGCAGGAACCTACAATGAGCAGTTCTTC. The J gene is TRBJ2-1, the V gene TRBV29-1; D is tentatively TRBD1 or TRBD2 (6 bases each). Germline lookup yields CDR1 SQVTM and CDR2 ANQGSEA. The V end was cut by 1 base, the J end by 2 bases, with 12 bases between. The CDR3 consists of 15 residues.

CDR3 DNA sequence: TGCAGTGCTAGAGTGGGAGGAGAACAGACCCAGTACTTC. This encodes CSARVGGEQTQYF. The chain recombines TRBV20-1 with TRBJ2-5; D is perhaps TRBD2 (6 bases). V was trimmed by 1 base and J by 6 bases, leaving 12 bases between them. This CDR3 is built from 13 residues. Germline V CDR1 and CDR2: DFQATT, SNEGSKA (reference sequence).

The chain joins TRBV6-5 to TRBJ1-2; 7 positions agree with TRBD1. V shed 0 bases, J shed 9 bases, and the junction held 10 bases outside the gene matches. This CDR3 spans 15 amino acids. CDR1 is MNHEY and CDR2 is SVGAGI in the germline V gene. DNA for the CDR3: TGTGCCAGCAGTTACTCCATGACAGGGACATCGAGCTACACCTTC. It translates to CASSYSMTGTSSYTF.

The chain carries TRBV21-1 and TRBJ2-7; the table's D call TRBD2 went unverified against the DNA. TRBV21-1 is a pseudogene segment. This CDR3 has 14 residues. The CDR3: CARLRERGSYDQYF. The CDR3, as DNA: TGTGCCAGACTTAGGGAGCGGGGCTCCTACGACCAGTACTTC.

A note on this clonotype: Sequence at one end of the junction differs from germline and may be a read error. The chain recombines TRBV6-1 with TRBJ2-1; 7 nucleotides match TRBD1. The CDR3 is made up of 14 amino acids. Germline values: CDR1 MNHNS, CDR2 SASEGT. CDR3 sequence: CASSQGATGTDQVF. CDR3 in DNA: TGTGCCAGCAGTCAAGGGGCGACCGGGACAGACCAAGTCTTC.

This clonotype showed up many times. This chain links TRBV27 with TRBJ1-3, with D possibly TRBD1 on 5 matching bases. Trimming took off 4 bases at V and 2 bases at J, with 12 bases between the two ends. The CDR3 is 15 residues long. Germline V CDR1 and CDR2: MNHEY, SMNVEV (reference sequence). In nucleotides, the CDR3 is TGTGCCAGCAGTTCCCATTGGGGGACTGGAAACACCATATATTTT. It encodes CASSSHWGTGNTIYF.

The CDR3 here is CASSPLARGGETQYF. The CDR3 coding sequence is TGCGCCAGCAGCCCCCTAGCGAGAGGTGGGGAGACCCAGTACTTC. This chain joins TRBV5-1 and TRBJ2-5, with TRBD2 as a possible D gene (6 bases). Germline V CDR1 and CDR2: SGHRS, YFSETQ. Trimming shortened V by 4 bases and J by 5 bases, and 18 bases separated the two germline ends. The length of the CDR3 is 15 residues. The full variable domain, rest sourced from reference TRBV5-1 and TRBJ2-5, is KAGVTQTPRYLIKTRGQQVTLSCSPISGHRSVSWYQQTPGQGLQFLFEYFSETQRNKGNFPGRFSGRQFSNSRSEMNVSTLELGDSALYLCASSPLARGGETQYFGPGTRLLVL.

A few counts support this clonotype. This chain links TRBV20-1 with TRBJ2-1; 10 bases line up with TRBD2. This CDR3 comprises 14 residues. Unmatched junction bases numbered 6, after V lost 2 bases and J lost 8 bases. Germline CDR1 DFQATT, CDR2 SNEGSKA (reference sequence). The CDR3 spells CSARRQREGHEQFF. The CDR3 DNA sequence: TGCAGTGCTAGAAGACAGCGGGAGGGTCATGAGCAGTTCTTC.

This clonotype was detected only a few times. The chain recombines TRBV6-7 with TRBJ2-2; D tentatively fits TRBD1 or TRBD2 (5 bases each). TRBV6-7 is known as an ORF, though its function is uncertain. Trimming took off 8 bases at V and 3 bases at J, with 13 bases between the two ends. The CDR3 has 14 amino acids. The CDR3 here is CASPVGVDTGELFF. CDR3 nucleotide sequence: TGTGCCAGCCCGGTGGGGGTGGACACCGGGGAGCTGTTTTTT.